What follows is one T cell receptor beta chain and its context. Its antigen is not yet known. No clone much larger than this one lies a single base away; base qualities are absent. These data are taken from a study of T-cell reconstitution after alpha-beta-depleted transplantation in children (dated by TCRdb to about 2016). For context, the study as a whole: T-cell immune reconstitution after TCRalphabeta/CD19-depleted allogeneic hematopoietic cell transplantation in children was quantitatively tracked in the study by means of TCR repertoire profiling.

The library was prepared using PCR. The sequencer listed for this sample is Illumina HiSeq 2500. TCR libraries were prepared with molecular barcoding, using unique molecular identifiers to normalize TCRbeta repertoire quantification. TCRdb reprocessed the public reads (quality trimming at Q25 with fastp, clone calling with MiXCR) and kept in-frame beta chains. Identical CDR3 protein sequences are pooled into one entry, listed with their most common genes and DNA. The sample contains a few hundred thousand distinct CDR3 sequences, about a tenth of them found a single time. The ten top clones hold roughly 6% of the sample. CDR1 and CDR2, per the germline V gene (reference sequence), are SGHKS and YYEKEE. The CDR3 has 16 amino acids, counting the end cysteine and phenylalanine. The CDR3 DNA has 48 bases and is translated from base 1. The junction carries 18 bases between V and J, which are trimmed by 2 bases and 9 bases respectively.

The sample consisted of PBMCs from the stem cell graft donor, taken from the stem cell graft. The sequence was collected from a human donor who donated a stem cell graft to a child with acute myeloid leukemia. The sequence links TRBV5-5 to TRBJ1-6; the D gene is perhaps TRBD1, on 5 matching bases. DNA sequence: TGTGCCAGCAGCTTTGTTCCCGGGACCCAGGGTTCACCCCTCCACTTT. Its amino acids are CASSFVPGTQGSPLHF.